In this sample, the clone carrying this T cell receptor (beta chain) turned up a few times. Its antigen remains unidentified. Primers included in the PCR were 60 Vbeta and 13 Jbeta primers. Source study methods: Unique TCR beta chains numbered around 80 million in a later analysis, with about 9.9 million shared. The protocol was immunoSEQ multiplex PCR, while the TCRdb copy is restricted to in-frame clones and leaves out a portion. V and J calls and clone size follow that table, whereas D and trimming were derived from the DNA. The sample holds roughly 81,000 clones, more than 60% seen once. The data originate from a study of cytomegalovirus exposure and HLA in healthy donors. With 6 bases removed from V and 4 bases from J, the gap between germline ends came to 21 bases. The germline gives CDR1 GTSNPN, CDR2 SVGIG (reference sequence). The CDR3 is 15 residues long. General study results and limits: Sequencing likely generated an artifact that appeared as a cluster of highly shared sequence variants.

Material for sequencing was PBMCs. The sequence was obtained from a boy between 10 and 17 years old in good health and CMV-seronegative. V and J are TRBV30 and TRBJ1-2; a possible D gene is TRBD1 (5 bases). DNA for the CDR3: TGTGCCTGTCCGCTCATGGTTGGGGCGATCTATGGCTACACCTTC. This translates into CACPLMVGAIYGYTF.